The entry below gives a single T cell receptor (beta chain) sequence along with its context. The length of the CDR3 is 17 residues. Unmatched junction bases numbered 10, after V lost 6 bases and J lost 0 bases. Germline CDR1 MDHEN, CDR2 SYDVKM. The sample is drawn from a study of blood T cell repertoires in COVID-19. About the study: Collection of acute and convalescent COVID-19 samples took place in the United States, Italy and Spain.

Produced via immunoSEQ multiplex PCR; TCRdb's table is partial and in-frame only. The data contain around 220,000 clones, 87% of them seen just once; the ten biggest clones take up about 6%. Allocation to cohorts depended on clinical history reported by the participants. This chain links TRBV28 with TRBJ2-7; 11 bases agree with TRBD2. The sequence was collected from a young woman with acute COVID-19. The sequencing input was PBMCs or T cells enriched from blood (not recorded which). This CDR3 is CASSIAGGSTVSYEQYF. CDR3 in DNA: TGTGCCAGCAGCATAGCGGGAGGGTCGACCGTCTCCTACGAGCAGTACTTC.